This TCR beta chain is drawn from a study of T cell repertoires in cytomegalovirus infection. TCRdb independently ran MiXCR on the reads; one entry per CDR3 protein. Among around 180,000 distinct CDR3 sequences listed, about 21% were seen once. This clonotype showed up many times. The CDR3 is 15 residues long. V was pared by 3 bases and J by 1 base, with 12 bases between. The germline V gene encodes CDR1 SGHAT and CDR2 FQNNGV. This chain connects TRBV11-2 to TRBJ1-1; D not certain. The sequenced sample consisted of PBMCs. The TCR sequence derives from a human donor in good health (CMV status not recorded). Some clones in this sample may be carry-over from other donors' samples. In DNA form, the CDR3 reads TGTGCCAGCAGCTTTGACCCGGGAGGGAACACTGAAGCTTTCTTT. It is translated as CASSFDPGGNTEAFF.